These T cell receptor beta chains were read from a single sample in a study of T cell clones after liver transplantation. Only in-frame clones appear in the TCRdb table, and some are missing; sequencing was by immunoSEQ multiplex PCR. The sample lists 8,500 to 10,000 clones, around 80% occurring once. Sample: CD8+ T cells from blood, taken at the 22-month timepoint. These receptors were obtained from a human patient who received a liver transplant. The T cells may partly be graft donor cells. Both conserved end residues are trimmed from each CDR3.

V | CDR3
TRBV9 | ASSHTSGSSTDTQY
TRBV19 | ASSRELAYNEQF
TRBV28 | ASSSHTGLNSPLH
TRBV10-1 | ASNPTGGYYEQY
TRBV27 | ASSYMGDTEAF
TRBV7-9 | ASLERGGEQY
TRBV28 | ASSLLAGVVTEAF
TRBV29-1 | SVKSGLNYEQY
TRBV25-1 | ASSEPGRSNEKLF
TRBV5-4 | ASSLGGANIQY
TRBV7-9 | ASSPPGLAGDTQY
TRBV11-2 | ASSFLAGSTGELF
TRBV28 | ASSIPGNDKNIQY
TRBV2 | ASSIPRQGANTGELF
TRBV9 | ASSGTGSTGELF
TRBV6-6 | ASNVPRESGPYEQY
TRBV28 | ASSFTSQETQY
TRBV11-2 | ASRIGQGAYEQY
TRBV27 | ASSLGPGASNQPQH
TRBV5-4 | ASSLSGSNYGYT
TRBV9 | ASSVAPGRGGEKLF
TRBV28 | ASSFWGGDEQY
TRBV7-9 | ASSLASGVYNEQF
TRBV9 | ASSAGASGGATSSYNEQF
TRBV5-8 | ASSLTGASNQPQH
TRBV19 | ASSTGLDTGELF
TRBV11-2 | ASSLAPGERYEQY
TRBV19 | AVEGLSTDTQY
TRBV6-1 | ASSETGSSYNEQF
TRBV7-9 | ASSNPRWDVTYEQY
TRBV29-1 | SVAYKTTAYGYT
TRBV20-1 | SARTLAEQF
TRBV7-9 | ASSRTGRTEAF
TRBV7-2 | ASSLPNSPLH